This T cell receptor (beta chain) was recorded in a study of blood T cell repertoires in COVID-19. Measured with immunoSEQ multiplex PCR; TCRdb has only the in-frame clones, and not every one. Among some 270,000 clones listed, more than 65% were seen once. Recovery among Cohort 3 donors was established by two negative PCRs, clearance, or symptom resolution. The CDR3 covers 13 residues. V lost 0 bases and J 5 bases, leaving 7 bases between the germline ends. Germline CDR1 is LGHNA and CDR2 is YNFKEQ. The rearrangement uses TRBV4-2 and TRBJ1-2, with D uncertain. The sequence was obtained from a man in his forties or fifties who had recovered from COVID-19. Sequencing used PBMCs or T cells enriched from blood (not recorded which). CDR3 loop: CASSQDQRYGYTF. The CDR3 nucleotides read TGTGCCAGCAGCCAAGACCAGAGGTATGGCTACACCTTC.